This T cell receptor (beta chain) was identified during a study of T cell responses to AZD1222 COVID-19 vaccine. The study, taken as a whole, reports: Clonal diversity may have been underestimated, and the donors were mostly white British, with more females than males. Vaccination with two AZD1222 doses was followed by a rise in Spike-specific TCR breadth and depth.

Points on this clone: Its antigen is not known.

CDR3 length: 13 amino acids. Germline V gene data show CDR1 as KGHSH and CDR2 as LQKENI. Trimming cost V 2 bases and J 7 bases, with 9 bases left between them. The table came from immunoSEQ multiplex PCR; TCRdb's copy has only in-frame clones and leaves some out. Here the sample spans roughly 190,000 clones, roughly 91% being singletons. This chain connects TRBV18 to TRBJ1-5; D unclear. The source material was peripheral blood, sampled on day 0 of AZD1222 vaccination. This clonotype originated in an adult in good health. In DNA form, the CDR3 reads TGTGCCAGCTCACCAACCGGTGGACAGCCCCAGCATTTT. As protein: CASSPTGGQPQHF.